This T cell receptor beta chain was documented in a study of regulatory T cells in long-lasting Graves disease. The study's findings and limits: Those with persistent Graves' had less TCR diversity than newly diagnosed patients.

To note about this clonotype: Its antigen is currently unknown.

Building the TCR beta libraries relied on iRepertoire HTBI primers, and CDR3 regions underwent Arm-PCR. TCRdb itself ran the multiplex PCR reads through MiXCR, one entry per CDR3 protein. The sample gives hundreds of thousands of distinct CDR3 sequences, about 17% of which show up once; 9.5% to 12% is in the top ten. Time point noted: newly diagnosed GD, antithyroid drugs for less than 3 months. The TCR library was made from RNA extracted from PBMCs. Doctors identified Graves' disease using the American Thyroid Association guidelines. These data also featured in a second study, about T cells in Graves' hyperthyroidism and ophthalmopathy. This second report adds: The TCR CDR3 first-round RT-PCR relied on the HTBI primer set. Most thyroid-expanded clonotypes above 0.001 were also found in blood.

The sequencing here drew on peripheral blood mononuclear cells (PBMCs), taken at new diagnosis, from a patient treated with antithyroid drugs. The clonotype comes from a woman aged 25 to 39 with Graves disease.

CDR3 sequence reads: CASSASGTLGNTIYF. CDR3 DNA sequence: TGTGCCAGCAGCGCCTCCGGGACACTGGGGAACACCATATATTTT. This chain connects TRBV9 to TRBJ1-3, with D possibly being TRBD1 (6 bases). Trimming removed 3 bases at V and 7 bases at J, with 17 bases between. The CDR3 covers 15 residues. Germline loops: CDR1 SGDLS, CDR2 YYNGEE.